These T cell receptor beta chains were read from a single sample in a study of glioma-infiltrating T cells. MiXCR, applied by TCRdb to the multiplex PCR reads, yields one record per CDR3 protein. The table lists 100,000 to 150,000 distinct CDR3 sequences, more than 20% of them singletons. Sequencing used glioma tissue, nonneoplastic brain tissue, or PBMCs (not recorded which). The receptors stem from a human donor with low-grade glioma or glioblastoma, undergoing nonglioma brain surgery, or in good health (not recorded which). The CDR3 runs from the conserved cysteine through the conserved F or W. The order of the fields is J gene, V gene, clone size, CDR3 length, D gene, CDR3 protein, CDR3 DNA. A D gene is named only where the DNA matches it firmly. The size entry is marked missing in some rows and otherwise reads once, few, many or a size class.

J gene: TRBJ1-2
V gene: TRBV6-6
clone size: few
CDR3 length: 14
D gene: NA
CDR3 protein: CASSYSTGSEGYTF
CDR3 DNA: TGTGCCAGCAGTTACTCAACGGGATCGGAAGGCTACACCTTC

J gene: TRBJ2-5
V gene: TRBV6-6
clone size: few
CDR3 length: 15
D gene: NA
CDR3 protein: CASSYSGRGQETQYF
CDR3 DNA: TGTGCCAGCAGTTACTCAGGCAGGGGCCAAGAGACCCAGTACTTC

J gene: TRBJ2-1
V gene: TRBV2
clone size: few
CDR3 length: 14
D gene: NA
CDR3 protein: CASRGIGNYNEQFF
CDR3 DNA: TGTGCCAGCAGGGGGATAGGCAACTACAATGAGCAGTTCTTC

J gene: TRBJ1-2
V gene: TRBV7-6
clone size: few
CDR3 length: 15
D gene: NA
CDR3 protein: CASSLIPQPGSGYTF
CDR3 DNA: TGTGCCAGCAGCTTAATCCCGCAGCCGGGGTCCGGCTACACCTTC

J gene: TRBJ2-3
V gene: TRBV5-6
clone size: NA
CDR3 length: 16
D gene: NA
CDR3 protein: CASSCPRIQCTDTQYF
CDR3 DNA: TGTGCCAGCAGCTGCCCTCGGATCCAGTGCACAGATACGCAGTATTTT

J gene: TRBJ2-1
V gene: TRBV3-1
clone size: NA
CDR3 length: 15
D gene: NA
CDR3 protein: CASSPEGRLSREQFF
CDR3 DNA: TGTGCCAGCAGCCCCGAAGGGAGGTTGAGTCGGGAGCAGTTCTTC

J gene: TRBJ1-1
V gene: TRBV3-1
clone size: NA
CDR3 length: 14
D gene: NA
CDR3 protein: CASSLRQSSAEAFF
CDR3 DNA: TGTGCCAGCAGCCTAAGACAGTCCTCAGCTGAAGCTTTCTTT

J gene: TRBJ2-3
V gene: TRBV6-1
clone size: NA
CDR3 length: 16
D gene: NA
CDR3 protein: CASSPRQGGGTDTQYF
CDR3 DNA: TGTGCCAGCAGTCCCCGACAGGGAGGTGGCACAGATACGCAGTATTTT

J gene: TRBJ1-2
V gene: TRBV6-6
clone size: many
CDR3 length: 16
D gene: NA
CDR3 protein: CASSSSTAIRGYGYTF
CDR3 DNA: TGTGCCAGCAGTTCCTCGACAGCTATTCGGGGCTATGGCTACACCTTC

J gene: TRBJ1-4
V gene: TRBV4-1
clone size: NA
CDR3 length: 19
D gene: NA
CDR3 protein: CASSLQPAGDGTTNEKLFF
CDR3 DNA: TGCGCCAGCAGCCTTCAGCCAGCAGGGGATGGGACAACTAATGAAAAACTGTTTTTT

J gene: TRBJ2-1
V gene: TRBV14
clone size: few
CDR3 length: 15
D gene: TRBD2
CDR3 protein: CASSTGTRGWAEQFF
CDR3 DNA: TGTGCCAGCAGTACCGGGACTAGGGGATGGGCTGAGCAGTTCTTC

J gene: TRBJ2-5
V gene: TRBV25-1
clone size: few
CDR3 length: 16
D gene: TRBD2
CDR3 protein: CASSEGGLASEETQYF
CDR3 DNA: TGTGCCAGCAGTGAAGGGGGACTAGCTTCTGAAGAGACCCAGTACTTC

J gene: TRBJ2-1
V gene: TRBV6-1
clone size: few
CDR3 length: 13
D gene: NA
CDR3 protein: CASSEQPGNEQFF
CDR3 DNA: TGTGCCAGCAGTGAACAGCCTGGCAATGAGCAGTTCTTC

J gene: TRBJ1-5
V gene: TRBV3-1
clone size: many
CDR3 length: 14
D gene: NA
CDR3 protein: CASSARDGDQPQHF
CDR3 DNA: TGTGCCAGCAGCGCCCGGGACGGCGATCAGCCCCAGCATTTT

J gene: TRBJ1-5
V gene: TRBV6-9
clone size: once
CDR3 length: 14
D gene: NA
CDR3 protein: CASSLNGGNQPQHF
CDR3 DNA: TGTGCCAGCAGTTTGAACGGTGGGAATCAGCCCCAGCATTTT

J gene: TRBJ2-3
V gene: TRBV7-9
clone size: NA
CDR3 length: 12
D gene: NA
CDR3 protein: CASRPDTDTQYF
CDR3 DNA: TGCGCCAGCAGACCGGACACAGATACGCAGTATTTT

J gene: TRBJ2-3
V gene: TRBV5-1
clone size: few
CDR3 length: 15
D gene: NA
CDR3 protein: CASSLEAPSTDTQYF
CDR3 DNA: TGCGCCAGCAGCTTGGAGGCACCTAGCACAGATACGCAGTATTTT

J gene: TRBJ1-1
V gene: TRBV7-3
clone size: NA
CDR3 length: 12
D gene: NA
CDR3 protein: CASSLPGSEAFF
CDR3 DNA: TGTGCCAGCAGCTTACCTGGGAGTGAAGCTTTCTTT

J gene: TRBJ1-4
V gene: TRBV2
clone size: many
CDR3 length: 12
D gene: NA
CDR3 protein: CASSQGKVKLFF
CDR3 DNA: TGTGCCAGCAGCCAGGGAAAGGTTAAACTGTTTTTT

J gene: TRBJ2-3
V gene: TRBV24-1
clone size: few
CDR3 length: 16
D gene: NA
CDR3 protein: CATSDMDISSTDTQYF
CDR3 DNA: TGTGCCACCAGTGACATGGACATCTCTAGCACAGATACGCAGTATTTT

J gene: TRBJ2-5
V gene: TRBV28
clone size: NA
CDR3 length: 15
D gene: TRBD2
CDR3 protein: CASSSGGGTEETQYF
CDR3 DNA: TGTGCCAGCAGTTCGGGCGGGGGGACCGAAGAGACCCAGTACTTC

J gene: TRBJ1-2
V gene: TRBV12-3/TRBV12-4
clone size: NA
CDR3 length: 13
D gene: NA
CDR3 protein: CASSLFGGDGYTF
CDR3 DNA: TGTGCCAGCAGTTTGTTTGGGGGCGATGGCTACACCTTC

J gene: TRBJ1-4
V gene: TRBV15
clone size: few
CDR3 length: 17
D gene: NA
CDR3 protein: CATSREGPRQFNEKLFF
CDR3 DNA: TGTGCCACCAGCAGAGAAGGACCCAGACAGTTTAATGAAAAACTGTTTTTT

J gene: TRBJ1-4
V gene: TRBV15
clone size: few
CDR3 length: 16
D gene: NA
CDR3 protein: CATSRDRGGWNEKLFF
CDR3 DNA: TGTGCCACCAGCAGAGATCGCGGGGGATGGAATGAAAAACTGTTTTTT

J gene: TRBJ1-4
V gene: TRBV6-1
clone size: many
CDR3 length: 11
D gene: NA
CDR3 protein: CASIGPAELFF
CDR3 DNA: TGTGCCAGCATTGGACCCGCGGAACTGTTTTTT

J gene: TRBJ1-1
V gene: TRBV11-2
clone size: NA
CDR3 length: 17
D gene: TRBD1
CDR3 protein: CASSNRDRSPSNTEAFF
CDR3 DNA: TGTGCCAGCAGCAACCGGGACAGGTCACCTTCGAACACTGAAGCTTTCTTT

J gene: TRBJ1-5
V gene: TRBV27
clone size: NA
CDR3 length: 12
D gene: NA
CDR3 protein: CASGGRGQPQHF
CDR3 DNA: TGTGCCAGCGGTGGTAGGGGTCAGCCCCAGCATTTT

J gene: TRBJ2-3
V gene: TRBV6-1
clone size: NA
CDR3 length: 17
D gene: NA
CDR3 protein: CASNHRGAFAGTDTQYF
CDR3 DNA: TGTGCCAGCAACCACCGCGGGGCTTTCGCAGGCACAGATACGCAGTATTTT

J gene: TRBJ2-2
V gene: TRBV3-1
clone size: NA
CDR3 length: 19
D gene: NA
CDR3 protein: CASRVSRGNFGGITGELFF
CDR3 DNA: TGTGCCAGCAGGGTATCACGTGGGAACTTTGGGGGCATCACCGGGGAGCTGTTTTTT

J gene: TRBJ1-2
V gene: TRBV7-9
clone size: NA
CDR3 length: 14
D gene: NA
CDR3 protein: CASSYYMGDYGYTF
CDR3 DNA: TGTGCCAGCAGCTACTACATGGGAGACTATGGCTACACCTTC

J gene: TRBJ1-1
V gene: TRBV3-1
clone size: NA
CDR3 length: 14
D gene: NA
CDR3 protein: CASSPTALNTEAFF
CDR3 DNA: TGTGCCAGCAGCCCGACAGCGCTGAACACTGAAGCTTTCTTT

J gene: TRBJ2-3
V gene: TRBV20-1
clone size: few
CDR3 length: 16
D gene: TRBD1
CDR3 protein: CSALNPQGASADTQYF
CDR3 DNA: TGCAGTGCCCTCAACCCCCAGGGGGCAAGCGCAGATACGCAGTATTTT

J gene: TRBJ2-3
V gene: TRBV27
clone size: many
CDR3 length: 16
D gene: NA
CDR3 protein: CASSLRATVRSYTQYF
CDR3 DNA: TGTGCCAGCAGTTTAAGGGCCACCGTCCGCTCCTATACGCAGTATTTT

J gene: TRBJ1-1
V gene: TRBV29-1
clone size: NA
CDR3 length: 13
D gene: TRBD1
CDR3 protein: CSVERTGLTEAFF
CDR3 DNA: TGCAGCGTCGAAAGGACAGGACTCACTGAAGCTTTCTTT

J gene: TRBJ2-3
V gene: TRBV7-9
clone size: NA
CDR3 length: 18
D gene: TRBD2
CDR3 protein: CASSLATSGGAGTDTQYF
CDR3 DNA: TGTGCCAGCAGCTTAGCGACTAGCGGGGGGGCCGGCACAGATACGCAGTATTTT

J gene: TRBJ2-1
V gene: TRBV24-1
clone size: NA
CDR3 length: 15
D gene: TRBD2
CDR3 protein: CATRGSGTSYNEQFF
CDR3 DNA: TGTGCCACCAGGGGTAGCGGGACTTCCTACAATGAGCAGTTCTTC

J gene: TRBJ1-4
V gene: TRBV19
clone size: NA
CDR3 length: 13
D gene: NA
CDR3 protein: CASRRTGTEKLFF
CDR3 DNA: TGTGCCAGTAGAAGGACCGGAACGGAAAAACTGTTTTTT

J gene: TRBJ2-5
V gene: TRBV6-1
clone size: many
CDR3 length: 16
D gene: NA
CDR3 protein: CASSGERGSGQETQYF
CDR3 DNA: TGTGCCAGCAGTGGAGAGAGGGGCAGCGGGCAAGAGACCCAGTACTTC

J gene: TRBJ1-2
V gene: TRBV20-1
clone size: many
CDR3 length: 13
D gene: TRBD1
CDR3 protein: CSAREDRVFGYTF
CDR3 DNA: TGCAGTGCTAGAGAAGACAGGGTTTTTGGCTACACCTTC

J gene: TRBJ1-5
V gene: TRBV19
clone size: few
CDR3 length: 14
D gene: NA
CDR3 protein: CASSIETGNQPQHF
CDR3 DNA: TGTGCCAGTAGTATAGAGACAGGCAATCAGCCCCAGCATTTT

J gene: TRBJ2-1
V gene: TRBV20-1
clone size: few
CDR3 length: 14
D gene: TRBD2
CDR3 protein: CSALAGGGYNEQFF
CDR3 DNA: TGCAGTGCCTTAGCGGGGGGAGGCTACAATGAGCAGTTCTTC

J gene: TRBJ1-5
V gene: TRBV7-9
clone size: NA
CDR3 length: 15
D gene: NA
CDR3 protein: CASSRSPNSNQPQHF
CDR3 DNA: TGTGCCAGCAGTCGATCACCGAATAGCAATCAGCCCCAGCATTTT

J gene: TRBJ1-1
V gene: TRBV18
clone size: NA
CDR3 length: 14
D gene: NA
CDR3 protein: CASSQGPKDTEAFF
CDR3 DNA: TGTGCCAGCTCACAGGGACCGAAAGACACTGAAGCTTTCTTT

J gene: TRBJ2-3
V gene: TRBV28
clone size: many
CDR3 length: 15
D gene: TRBD2
CDR3 protein: CASSSLAGGRDTQYF
CDR3 DNA: TGTGCCAGCAGTTCCCTAGCGGGGGGCAGGGATACGCAGTATTTT

J gene: TRBJ1-2
V gene: TRBV12-3/TRBV12-4
clone size: NA
CDR3 length: 13
D gene: TRBD1
CDR3 protein: CASSLRQGTGYTF
CDR3 DNA: TGTGCCAGCAGTCTAAGACAGGGTACCGGCTACACCTTC

J gene: TRBJ2-3
V gene: TRBV6-1
clone size: many
CDR3 length: 19
D gene: TRBD2
CDR3 protein: CASSATSGGVPRSTDTQYF
CDR3 DNA: TGTGCCAGCAGTGCGACTAGCGGGGGTGTGCCTCGAAGCACAGATACGCAGTATTTT

J gene: TRBJ1-6
V gene: TRBV6-2/TRBV6-3
clone size: many
CDR3 length: 15
D gene: NA
CDR3 protein: CASSYVGQKNSPLHF
CDR3 DNA: TGTGCCAGCAGTTATGTCGGACAGAAAAATTCACCCCTCCACTTT

J gene: TRBJ2-1
V gene: TRBV6-6
clone size: few
CDR3 length: 16
D gene: NA
CDR3 protein: CASSYEWRGLPDEQFF
CDR3 DNA: TGTGCCAGCAGTTACGAATGGCGGGGCCTCCCCGATGAGCAGTTCTTC